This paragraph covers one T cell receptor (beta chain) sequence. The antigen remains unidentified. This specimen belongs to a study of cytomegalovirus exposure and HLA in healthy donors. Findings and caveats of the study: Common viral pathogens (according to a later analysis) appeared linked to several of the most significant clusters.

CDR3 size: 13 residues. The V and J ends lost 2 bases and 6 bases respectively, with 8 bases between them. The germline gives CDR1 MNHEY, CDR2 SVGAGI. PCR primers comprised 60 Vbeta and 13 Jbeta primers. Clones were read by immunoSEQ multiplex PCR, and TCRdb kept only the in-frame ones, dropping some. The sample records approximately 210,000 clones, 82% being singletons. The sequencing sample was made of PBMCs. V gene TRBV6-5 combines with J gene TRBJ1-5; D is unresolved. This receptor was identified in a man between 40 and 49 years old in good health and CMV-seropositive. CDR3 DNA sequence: TGTGCCAGCAGTTACCAATCGGGTCAGCCCCAGCATTTT. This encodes CASSYQSGQPQHF.